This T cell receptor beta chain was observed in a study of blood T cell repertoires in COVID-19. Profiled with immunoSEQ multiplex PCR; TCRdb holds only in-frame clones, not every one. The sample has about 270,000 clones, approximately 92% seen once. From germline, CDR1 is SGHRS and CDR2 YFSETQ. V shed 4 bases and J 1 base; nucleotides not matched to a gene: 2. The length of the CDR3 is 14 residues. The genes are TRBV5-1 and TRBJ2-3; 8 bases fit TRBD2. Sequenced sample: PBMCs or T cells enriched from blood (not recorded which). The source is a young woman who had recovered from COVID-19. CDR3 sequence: CASSGAGGTDTQYF. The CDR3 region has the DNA TGCGCCAGCAGCGGAGCGGGGGGCACAGATACGCAGTATTTT.